The clone carrying this T cell receptor beta chain was counted only a few times. Germline V gene sequence: CDR1 SGHAT, CDR2 FQNNGV. This CDR3 contains 13 residues. Trimming cost V 6 bases and J 5 bases; bases outside gene matches: 4. Healthy Caucasians alone served as donors. The record originates from a study of identical twins. cDNA carried unique molecular identifiers, and a universal primer site was added by template switching. Each CDR3 protein is one row after TCRdb ran MiXCR on the 5' RACE reads. The sample holds under 800,000 distinct CDR3 sequences, less than 25% seen once. These same records also appear under a second study, on T cells expressing NK-cell markers. That source reports: The eight sequenced donors comprised seven who were HCMV-seropositive and one who was seronegative.

The TCR sequence derives from a woman aged 18-30 years in good health. Sequencing was carried out using PBMCs. This chain connects TRBV11-2 to TRBJ2-1, with 7 bases fitting TRBD2. The CDR3, as DNA: TGTGCCAGCAGGGGGGGGGGAAACAATGAGCAGTTCTTC. This gives the protein CASRGGGNNEQFF.